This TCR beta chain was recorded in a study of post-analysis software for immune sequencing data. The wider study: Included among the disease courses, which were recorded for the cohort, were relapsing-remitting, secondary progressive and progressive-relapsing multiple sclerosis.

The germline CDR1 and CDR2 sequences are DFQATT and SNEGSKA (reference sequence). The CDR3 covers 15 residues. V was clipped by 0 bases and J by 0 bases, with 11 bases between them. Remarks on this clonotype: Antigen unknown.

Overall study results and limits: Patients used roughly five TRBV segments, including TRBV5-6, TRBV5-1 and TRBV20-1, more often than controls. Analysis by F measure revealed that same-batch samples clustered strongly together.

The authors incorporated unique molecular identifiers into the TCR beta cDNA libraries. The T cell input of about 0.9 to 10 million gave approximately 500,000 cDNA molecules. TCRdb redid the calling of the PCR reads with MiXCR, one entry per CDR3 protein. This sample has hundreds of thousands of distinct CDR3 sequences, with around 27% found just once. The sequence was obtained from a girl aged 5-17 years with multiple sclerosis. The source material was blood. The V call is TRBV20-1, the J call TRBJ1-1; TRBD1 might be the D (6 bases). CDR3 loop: CSAREQGRVNTEAFF. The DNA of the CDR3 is TGCAGTGCTAGAGAGCAGGGGCGTGTGAACACTGAAGCTTTCTTT.